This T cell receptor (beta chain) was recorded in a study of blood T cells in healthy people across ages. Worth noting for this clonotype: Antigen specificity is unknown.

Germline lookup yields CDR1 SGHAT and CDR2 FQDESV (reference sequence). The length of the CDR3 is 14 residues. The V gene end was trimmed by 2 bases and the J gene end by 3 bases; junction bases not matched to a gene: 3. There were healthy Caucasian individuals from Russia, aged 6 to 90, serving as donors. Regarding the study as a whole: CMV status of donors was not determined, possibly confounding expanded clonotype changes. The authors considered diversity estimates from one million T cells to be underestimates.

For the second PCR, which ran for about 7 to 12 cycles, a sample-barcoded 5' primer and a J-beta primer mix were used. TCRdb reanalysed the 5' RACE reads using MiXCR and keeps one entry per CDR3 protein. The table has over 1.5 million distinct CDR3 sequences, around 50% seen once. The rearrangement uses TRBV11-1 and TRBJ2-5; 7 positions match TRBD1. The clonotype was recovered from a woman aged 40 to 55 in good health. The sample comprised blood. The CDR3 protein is CASSLPDREETQYF. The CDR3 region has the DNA TGTGCCAGCAGCTTACCAGACAGGGAAGAGACCCAGTACTTC.